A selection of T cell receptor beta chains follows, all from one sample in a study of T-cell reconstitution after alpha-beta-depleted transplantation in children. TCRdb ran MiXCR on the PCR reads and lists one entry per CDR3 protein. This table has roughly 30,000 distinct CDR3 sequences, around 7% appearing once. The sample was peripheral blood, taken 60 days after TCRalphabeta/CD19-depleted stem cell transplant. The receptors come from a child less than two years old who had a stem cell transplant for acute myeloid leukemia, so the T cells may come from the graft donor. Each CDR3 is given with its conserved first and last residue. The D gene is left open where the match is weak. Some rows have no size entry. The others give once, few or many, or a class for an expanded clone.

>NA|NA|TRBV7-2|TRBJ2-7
TGTGCCAGCACCTGGTCGGGGGGCCACGAGCAGTACTTC
CASTWSGGHEQYF
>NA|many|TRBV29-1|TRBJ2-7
TGCAGCGTTCTGCGAGACTACGAGCAGTACTTC
CSVLRDYEQYF
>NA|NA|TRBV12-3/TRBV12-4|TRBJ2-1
TGTGCCAGCGGAATCACGAGTAATTACAATGAGCAGTTCTTC
CASGITSNYNEQFF
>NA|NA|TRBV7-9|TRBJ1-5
TGTGCCAGCAGCTCGGGACACGGGAATCAGCCCCAGCATTTT
CASSSGHGNQPQHF
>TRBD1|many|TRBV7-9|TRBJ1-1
TGTGCCAGCAGCTCACCGGGACAGATTGAAGCTTTCTTT
CASSSPGQIEAFF
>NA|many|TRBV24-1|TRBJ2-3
TGTGCCACCAGTGATTACGGGGGGCGGGGGACAGATACGCAGTATTTT
CATSDYGGRGTDTQYF
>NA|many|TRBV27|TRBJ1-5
TGTGCCAGCAGCTCAGGGACATTCTATAGCAATCAGCCCCAGCATTTT
CASSSGTFYSNQPQHF
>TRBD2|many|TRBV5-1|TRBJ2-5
TGCGCCAGCGGGACTAGCGGGAGTTCAAAGACCCAGTACTTC
CASGTSGSSKTQYF
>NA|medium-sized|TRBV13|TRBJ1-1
TGTGCCAGCAGTGTTATTGGGGGGTTTGCTTTCTTT
CASSVIGGFAFF
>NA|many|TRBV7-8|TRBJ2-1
TGTGCCAGTGGGCTAGCCCCGCATGAGCAGTTCTTC
CASGLAPHEQFF
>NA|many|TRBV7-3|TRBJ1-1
TGTGCCAGCAGCTTACAGAGGGGTACGAACACTGAAGCTTTCTTT
CASSLQRGTNTEAFF
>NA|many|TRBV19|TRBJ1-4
TGTGCCAGTAGACCTCTCGGAGGGGAAAAACTGTTTTTT
CASRPLGGEKLFF
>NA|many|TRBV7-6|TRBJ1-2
TGTGCCAGCAGCTTGCGTACAGGAGGTGGCTACACCTTC
CASSLRTGGGYTF
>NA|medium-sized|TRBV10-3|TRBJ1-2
TGTGCCATCAGTGAGTCTTCAGGACAGATTTTATATGGCTACACCTTC
CAISESSGQILYGYTF
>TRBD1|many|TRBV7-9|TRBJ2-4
TGTGCCAGCAGCGCGGACAGGGGGCCACGAACCAAAAACATTCAGTACTTC
CASSADRGPRTKNIQYF
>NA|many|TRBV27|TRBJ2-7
TGTGCCACCACGGGCTCCTCCTACGAGCAGTACTTC
CATTGSSYEQYF
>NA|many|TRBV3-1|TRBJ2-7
TGTGCCAGCAGCCCCCGGGGAGGAGGGAACTCCTACGAGCAGTACTTC
CASSPRGGGNSYEQYF
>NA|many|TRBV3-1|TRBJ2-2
TGTGCCAGCAGCCAATGGGGCGGGGAGCTGTTTTTT
CASSQWGGELFF
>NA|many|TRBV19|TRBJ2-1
TGTGCCAGTAGTATGTTCCCCTACAATGAGCAGTTCTTC
CASSMFPYNEQFF
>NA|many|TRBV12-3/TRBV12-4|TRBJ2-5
TGTGCCAGCAGACCTGACGGGGAAGAGACCCAGTACTTC
CASRPDGEETQYF
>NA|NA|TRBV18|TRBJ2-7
TGTGCCAGCTCACCAGTTTCCTACGAGCAGTACTTC
CASSPVSYEQYF
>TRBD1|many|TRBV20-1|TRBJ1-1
TGCAGTGCCTGGACAGGGAGGGAAGCTTTCTTT
CSAWTGREAFF
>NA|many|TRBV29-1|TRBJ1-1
TGCAGCGTTGACAGAGATAATGAAGCTTTCTTT
CSVDRDNEAFF
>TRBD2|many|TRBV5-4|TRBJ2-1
TGTGCCAGCAGCTTGGGACTAGCGGGGGGGCCCCCCTACAATGAGCAGTTCTTC
CASSLGLAGGPPYNEQFF
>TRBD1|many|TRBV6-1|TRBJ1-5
TGTGCCAGCAGTGCAGGGACAGGGGAACAGCCCCAGCATTTT
CASSAGTGEQPQHF
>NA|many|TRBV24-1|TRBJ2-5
TGTGCCACCAGTGATCCCGGGGAATTTCAAGAGACCCAGTACTTC
CATSDPGEFQETQYF
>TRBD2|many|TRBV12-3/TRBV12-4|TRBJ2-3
TGTGCCAGCAGACCTAAGCGGGGGCATAGCACAGATACGCAGTATTTT
CASRPKRGHSTDTQYF
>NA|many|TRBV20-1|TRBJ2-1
TGCAGTGCTAGACCAAGGAGGACCTCCTACAATGAGCAGTTCTTC
CSARPRRTSYNEQFF
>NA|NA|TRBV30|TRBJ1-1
TGTGCCTGGAAGGGGAACACTGAAGCTTTCTTT
CAWKGNTEAFF